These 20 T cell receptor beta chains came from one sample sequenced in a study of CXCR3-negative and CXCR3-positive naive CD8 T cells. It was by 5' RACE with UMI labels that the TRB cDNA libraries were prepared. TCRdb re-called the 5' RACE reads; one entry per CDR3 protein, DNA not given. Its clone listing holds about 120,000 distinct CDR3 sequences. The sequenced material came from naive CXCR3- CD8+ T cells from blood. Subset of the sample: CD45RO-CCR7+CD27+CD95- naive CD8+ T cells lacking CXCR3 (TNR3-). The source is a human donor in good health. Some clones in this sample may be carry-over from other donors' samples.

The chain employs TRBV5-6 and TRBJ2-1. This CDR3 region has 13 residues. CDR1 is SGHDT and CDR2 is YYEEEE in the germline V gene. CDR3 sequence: CASSLASWNEQFF.

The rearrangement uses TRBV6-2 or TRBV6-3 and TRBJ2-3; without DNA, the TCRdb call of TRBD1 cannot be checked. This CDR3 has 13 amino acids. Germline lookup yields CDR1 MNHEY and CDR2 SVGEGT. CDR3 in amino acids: CASSYRETDTQYF.

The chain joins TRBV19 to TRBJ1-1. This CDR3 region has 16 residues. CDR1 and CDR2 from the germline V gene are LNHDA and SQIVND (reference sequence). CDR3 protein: CASTTKPLLLNTEAFF.

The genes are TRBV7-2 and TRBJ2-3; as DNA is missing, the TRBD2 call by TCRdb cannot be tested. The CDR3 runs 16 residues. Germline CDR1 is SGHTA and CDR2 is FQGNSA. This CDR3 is CASSPWTSGGSFAQYF.

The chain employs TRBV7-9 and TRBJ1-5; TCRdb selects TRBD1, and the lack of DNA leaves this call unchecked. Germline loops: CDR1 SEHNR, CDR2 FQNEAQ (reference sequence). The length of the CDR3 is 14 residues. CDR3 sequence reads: CASSGGRDNQPQHF.

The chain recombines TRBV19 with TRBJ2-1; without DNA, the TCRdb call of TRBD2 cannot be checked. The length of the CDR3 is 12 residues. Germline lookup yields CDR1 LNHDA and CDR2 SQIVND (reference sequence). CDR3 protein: CASIGRANEQFF.

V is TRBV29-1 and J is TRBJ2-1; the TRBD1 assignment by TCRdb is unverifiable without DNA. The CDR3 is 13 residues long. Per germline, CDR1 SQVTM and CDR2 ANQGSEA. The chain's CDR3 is CSVETQGSLEQFF.

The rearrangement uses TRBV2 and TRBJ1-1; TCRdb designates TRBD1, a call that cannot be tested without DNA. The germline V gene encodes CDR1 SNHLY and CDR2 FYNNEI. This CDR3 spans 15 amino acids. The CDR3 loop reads CASRNTITGIPEAFF.

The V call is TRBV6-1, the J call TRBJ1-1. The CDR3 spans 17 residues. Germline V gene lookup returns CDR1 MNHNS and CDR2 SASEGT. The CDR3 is CASSELGTLGRNTEAFF.

The CDR3 protein is CASSFVRSYEQYF. The V gene is TRBV28, the J gene TRBJ2-7. Germline-derived CDR1 and CDR2 are MDHEN and SYDVKM. The CDR3 has 13 amino acids.

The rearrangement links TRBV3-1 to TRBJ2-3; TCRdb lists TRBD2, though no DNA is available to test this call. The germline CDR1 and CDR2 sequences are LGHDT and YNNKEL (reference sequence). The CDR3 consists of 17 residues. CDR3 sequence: CASSQTLSGGGTDTQYF.

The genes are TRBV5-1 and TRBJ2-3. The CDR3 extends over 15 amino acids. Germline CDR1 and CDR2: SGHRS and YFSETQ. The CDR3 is CASSLYATATDTQYF.

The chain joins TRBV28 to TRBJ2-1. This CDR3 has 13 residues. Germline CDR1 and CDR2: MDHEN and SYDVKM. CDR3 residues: CASSLASLNEQFF.

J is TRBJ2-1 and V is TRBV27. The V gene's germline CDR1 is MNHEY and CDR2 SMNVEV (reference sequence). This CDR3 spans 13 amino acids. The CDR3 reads CASRSLLYNEQFF.

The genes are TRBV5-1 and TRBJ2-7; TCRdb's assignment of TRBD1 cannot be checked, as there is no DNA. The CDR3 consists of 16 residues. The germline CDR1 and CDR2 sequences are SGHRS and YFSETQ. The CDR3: CASSLVGGTGDHEQYF.

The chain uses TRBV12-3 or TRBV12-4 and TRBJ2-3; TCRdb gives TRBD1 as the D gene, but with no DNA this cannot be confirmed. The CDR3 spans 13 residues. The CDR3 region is CVSASVVTDTQYF.

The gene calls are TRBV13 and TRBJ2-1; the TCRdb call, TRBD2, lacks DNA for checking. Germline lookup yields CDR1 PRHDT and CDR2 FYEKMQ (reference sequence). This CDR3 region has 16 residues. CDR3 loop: CASSQGLAGGAGEQFF.

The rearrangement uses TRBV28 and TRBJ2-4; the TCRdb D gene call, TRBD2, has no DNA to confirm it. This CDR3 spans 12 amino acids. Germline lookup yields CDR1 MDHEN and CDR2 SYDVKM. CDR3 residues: CASSSGRQPQYF.

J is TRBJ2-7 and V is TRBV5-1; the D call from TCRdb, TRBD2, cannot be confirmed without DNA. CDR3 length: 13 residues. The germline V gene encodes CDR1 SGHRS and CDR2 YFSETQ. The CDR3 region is CASSLTEGYEQYF. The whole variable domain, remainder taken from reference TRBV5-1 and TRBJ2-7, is KAGVTQTPRYLIKTRGQQVTLSCSPISGHRSVSWYQQTPGQGLQFLFEYFSETQRNKGNFPGRFSGRQFSNSRSEMNVSTLELGDSALYLCASSLTEGYEQYFGPGTRLTVT.

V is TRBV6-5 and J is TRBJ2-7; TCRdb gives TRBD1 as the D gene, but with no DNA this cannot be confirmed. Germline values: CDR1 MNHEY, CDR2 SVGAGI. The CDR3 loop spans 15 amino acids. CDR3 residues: CASAVGRGYLDEQYF.